The sequence of this T cell receptor (beta chain) was determined in a study of T cell responses to AZD1222 COVID-19 vaccine. Generated by immunoSEQ multiplex PCR, the TCRdb table keeps only in-frame clones and is missing some. The sample records 120,000 or so clones, over 75% being singletons. For this clone: Its antigen is undetermined.

The CDR3 length is 14 residues. Germline V gene data show CDR1 as SQVTM and CDR2 as ANQGSEA. Trimming took 1 base from V and 3 from J, leaving 12 bases between them. General observations from the study: Clonal diversity was possibly underestimated, and the donors were mostly white British, with more females. The reported proportion of spike-specific TCRs targeting unmutated variant regions was nearly half. Sampling that yielded the repertoires occurred only after the peak T cell response.

This TCR came from an adult in good health. Material: peripheral blood, obtained on day 0 of AZD1222 vaccination. This chain links TRBV29-1 with TRBJ1-1; D unresolved. The CDR3 sequence is CSVEGGQSYTEAFF. The CDR3 DNA reads as TGCAGCGTTGAAGGAGGGCAGTCATACACTGAAGCTTTCTTT.